Sequencing of this TCR beta chain was carried out in a study of CD8 T cells in Susac syndrome. Reverse transcription of about 0.5 to 1 ug RNA used random hexamers. TCRdb analysed the immunoSEQ multiplex PCR reads with MiXCR anew, one entry per CDR3 protein. Of 140,000 or so distinct CDR3 sequences listed, less than 95% were seen once; the top ten hold approximately 0.08%. The germline V gene has CDR1 MNHEY and CDR2 SMNVEV (reference sequence). This CDR3 region has 16 residues. V dropped 3 bases and J dropped 6; count of bases not matched to a gene: 4. Sequencing targeted TCR beta in blood CD8+ and CD4+ T cells. FACS enriched CD8+ TEMRA cells, while bulk CD8+ and CD4+ were negatively isolated.

The gene calls are TRBV27 and TRBJ2-1, with 14 bases matching TRBD2. This clonotype was obtained from a human donor in good health. The sample was CD4+ T cells from PBMCs. The CDR3 coding sequence is TGTGCCAGCAGTTTCAGTGGACTAGCGGGAGGCAATGAGCAGTTCTTC. Protein sequence: CASSFSGLAGGNEQFF.